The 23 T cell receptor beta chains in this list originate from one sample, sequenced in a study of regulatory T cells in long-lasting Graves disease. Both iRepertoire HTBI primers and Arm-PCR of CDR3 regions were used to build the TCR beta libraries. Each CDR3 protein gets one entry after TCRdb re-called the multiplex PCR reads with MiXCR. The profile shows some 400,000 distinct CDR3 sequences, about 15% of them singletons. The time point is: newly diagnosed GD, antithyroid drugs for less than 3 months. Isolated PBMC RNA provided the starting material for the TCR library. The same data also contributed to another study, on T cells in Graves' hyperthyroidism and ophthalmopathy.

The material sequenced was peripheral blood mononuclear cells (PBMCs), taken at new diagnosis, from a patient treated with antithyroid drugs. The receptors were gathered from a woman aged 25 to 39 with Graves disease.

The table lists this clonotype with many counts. Here the CDR3 reads CASSEGVSGAFF. The CDR3 region has the DNA TGTGCCAGCAGTGAAGGGGTTTCGGGAGCTTTCTTT. V is TRBV2 and J is TRBJ1-1; D not resolved. The CDR3 consists of 12 residues. Per the germline V gene, CDR1 is SNHLY and CDR2 is FYNNEI. Trimming removed 1 base at V and 10 bases at J, with 10 bases between. Filled out from reference TRBV2 and TRBJ1-1, the complete variable domain reads EPEVTQTPSHQVTQMGQEVILRCVPISNHLYFYWYRQILGQKVEFLVSFYNNEISEKSEIFDDQFSVERPDGSNFTLKIRSTKLEDSAMYFCASSEGVSGAFFGQGTRLTVV.

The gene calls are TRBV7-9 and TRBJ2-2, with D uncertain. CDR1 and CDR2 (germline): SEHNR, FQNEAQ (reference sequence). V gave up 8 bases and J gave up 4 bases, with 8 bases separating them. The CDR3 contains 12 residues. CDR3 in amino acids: CASGKATGELFF. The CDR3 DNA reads TGTGCCAGCGGGAAGGCCACCGGGGAGCTGTTTTTT.

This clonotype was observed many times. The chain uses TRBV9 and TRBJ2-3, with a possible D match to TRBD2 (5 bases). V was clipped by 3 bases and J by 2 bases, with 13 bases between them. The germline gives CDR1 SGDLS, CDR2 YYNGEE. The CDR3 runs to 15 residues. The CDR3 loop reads CASSAGAENTDTQYF. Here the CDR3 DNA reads TGTGCCAGCAGCGCAGGAGCGGAGAACACAGATACGCAGTATTTT.

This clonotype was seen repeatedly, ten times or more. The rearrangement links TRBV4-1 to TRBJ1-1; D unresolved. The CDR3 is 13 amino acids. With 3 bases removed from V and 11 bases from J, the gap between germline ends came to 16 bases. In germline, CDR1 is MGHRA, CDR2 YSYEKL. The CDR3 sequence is CASSQVESETAFF. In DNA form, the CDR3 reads TGCGCCAGCAGCCAGGTAGAGAGCGAGACGGCTTTCTTT.

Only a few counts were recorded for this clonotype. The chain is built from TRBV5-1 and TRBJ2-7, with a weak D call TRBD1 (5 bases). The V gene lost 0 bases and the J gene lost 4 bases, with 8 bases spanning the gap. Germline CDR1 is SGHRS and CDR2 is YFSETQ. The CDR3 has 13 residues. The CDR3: CASSLAKGYEQYF. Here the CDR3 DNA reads TGCGCCAGCAGCTTGGCCAAGGGGTACGAGCAGTACTTC.

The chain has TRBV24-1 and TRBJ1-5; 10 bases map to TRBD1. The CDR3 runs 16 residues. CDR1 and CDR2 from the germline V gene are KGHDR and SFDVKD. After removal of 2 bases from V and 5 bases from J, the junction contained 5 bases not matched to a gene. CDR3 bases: TGTGCCACCAGTGATTCGTGGACAGGGGGGGATCAGCCCCAGCATTTT. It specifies CATSDSWTGGDQPQHF.

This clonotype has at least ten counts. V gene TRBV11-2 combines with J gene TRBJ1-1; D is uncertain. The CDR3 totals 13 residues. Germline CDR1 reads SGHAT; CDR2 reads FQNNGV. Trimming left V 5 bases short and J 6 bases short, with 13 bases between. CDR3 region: CASSPVFVAEAFF. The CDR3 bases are TGTGCCAGCAGCCCGGTTTTTGTGGCTGAAGCTTTCTTT.

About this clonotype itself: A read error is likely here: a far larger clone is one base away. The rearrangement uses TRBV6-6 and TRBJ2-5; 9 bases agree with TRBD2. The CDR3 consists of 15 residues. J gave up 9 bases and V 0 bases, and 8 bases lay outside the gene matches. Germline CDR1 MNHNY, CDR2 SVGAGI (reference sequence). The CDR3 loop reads CASSYSGLAGQAQYF. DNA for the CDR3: TGTGCCAGCAGTTACTCGGGACTAGCTGGACAGGCCCAGTACTTC.

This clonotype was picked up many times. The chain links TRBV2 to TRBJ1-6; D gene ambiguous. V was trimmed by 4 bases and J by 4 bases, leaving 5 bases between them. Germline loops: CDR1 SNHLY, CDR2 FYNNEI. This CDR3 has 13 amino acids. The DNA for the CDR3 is TGTGCCAGCAGTGGGATGTATAATTCACCCCTCCACTTT. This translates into CASSGMYNSPLHF.

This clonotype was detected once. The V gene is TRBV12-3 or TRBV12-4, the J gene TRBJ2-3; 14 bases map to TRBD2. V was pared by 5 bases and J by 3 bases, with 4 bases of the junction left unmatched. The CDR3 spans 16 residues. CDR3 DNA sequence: TGTGCCAGCAGTCCGGGACTAGCGGGAGAGACAGATACGCAGTATTTT. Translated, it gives CASSPGLAGETDTQYF.

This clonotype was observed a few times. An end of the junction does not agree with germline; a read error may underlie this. This CDR3 reads CASSLGAGGPTDTQYF. The CDR3 nucleotides read TGTGCTAGCAGCTTAGGAGCGGGAGGGCCAACAGATACGCAGTATTTT. V is TRBV7-7 and J is TRBJ2-3; 10 bases are a match to TRBD2. The CDR3 covers 16 residues. The germline gives CDR1 SSHAT, CDR2 FNYEAQ (reference sequence).

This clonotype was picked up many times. CDR3 DNA: TGTGCCAGCAGCCCCCCCGAAAGCTCCTACGAGCAGTACTTC. Amino acid sequence: CASSPPESSYEQYF. The V and J genes are TRBV7-9 and TRBJ2-7; D remains ambiguous. Trimming removed 5 bases at V and 0 bases at J, with 11 bases between. This CDR3 contains 14 residues. Per the germline V gene, CDR1 is SEHNR and CDR2 is FQNEAQ (reference sequence).

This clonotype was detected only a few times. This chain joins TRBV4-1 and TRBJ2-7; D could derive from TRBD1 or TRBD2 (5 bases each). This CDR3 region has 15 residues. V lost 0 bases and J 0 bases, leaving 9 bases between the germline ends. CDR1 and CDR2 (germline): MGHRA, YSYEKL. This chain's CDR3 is CASSQDGGTSYEQYF. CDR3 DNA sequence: TGCGCCAGCAGCCAAGATGGGGGAACCTCCTACGAGCAGTACTTC.

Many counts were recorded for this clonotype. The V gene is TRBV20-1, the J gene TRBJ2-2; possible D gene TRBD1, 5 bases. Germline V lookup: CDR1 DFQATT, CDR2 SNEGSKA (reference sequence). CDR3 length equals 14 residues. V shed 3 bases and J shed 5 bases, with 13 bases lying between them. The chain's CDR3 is CSARGPLRTGELFF. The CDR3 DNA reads TGCAGTGCTAGGGGGCCCTTAAGGACCGGGGAGCTGTTTTTT.

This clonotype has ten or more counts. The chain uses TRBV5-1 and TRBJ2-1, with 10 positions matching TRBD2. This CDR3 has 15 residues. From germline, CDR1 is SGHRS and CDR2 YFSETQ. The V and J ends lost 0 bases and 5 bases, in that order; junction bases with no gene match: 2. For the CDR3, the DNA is TGCGCCAGCAGCTTGGGTAGCGGGGGGAACAATGAGCAGTTCTTC. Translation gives CASSLGSGGNNEQFF. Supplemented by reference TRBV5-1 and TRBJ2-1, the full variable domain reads KAGVTQTPRYLIKTRGQQVTLSCSPISGHRSVSWYQQTPGQGLQFLFEYFSETQRNKGNFPGRFSGRQFSNSRSEMNVSTLELGDSALYLCASSLGSGGNNEQFFGPGTRLTVL.

CDR3 residues: CASSATPAPTSPLHF. The CDR3 bases are TGTGCCAGCAGCGCAACTCCGGCCCCGACCTCACCCCTCCACTTT. This chain connects TRBV6-1 to TRBJ1-6; no firm D call. From germline, CDR1 is MNHNS and CDR2 SASEGT. V was shortened by 6 bases and J by 10 bases, with 19 bases between the two germline ends. The CDR3 is made up of 15 amino acids.

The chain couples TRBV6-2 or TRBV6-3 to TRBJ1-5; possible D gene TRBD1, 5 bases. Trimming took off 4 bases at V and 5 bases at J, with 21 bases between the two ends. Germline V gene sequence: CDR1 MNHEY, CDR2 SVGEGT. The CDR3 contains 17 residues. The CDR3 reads CASSFGTGRGPDQPQHF. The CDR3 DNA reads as TGTGCCAGCAGTTTCGGGACGGGGAGGGGACCAGATCAGCCCCAGCATTTT.

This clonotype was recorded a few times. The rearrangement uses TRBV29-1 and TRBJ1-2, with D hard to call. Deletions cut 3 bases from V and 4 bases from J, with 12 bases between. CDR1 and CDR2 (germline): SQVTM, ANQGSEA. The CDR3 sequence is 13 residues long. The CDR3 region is CSVDAGRFYGYTF. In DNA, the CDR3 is TGCAGCGTTGACGCAGGCCGCTTCTATGGCTACACCTTC.

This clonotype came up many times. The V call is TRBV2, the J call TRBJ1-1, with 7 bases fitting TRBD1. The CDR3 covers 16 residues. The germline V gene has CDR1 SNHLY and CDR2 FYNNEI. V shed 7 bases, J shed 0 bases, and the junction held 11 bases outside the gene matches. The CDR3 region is CASNLTPGTVNTEAFF. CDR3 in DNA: TGTGCCAGCAATCTAACCCCCGGGACAGTGAACACTGAAGCTTTCTTT.

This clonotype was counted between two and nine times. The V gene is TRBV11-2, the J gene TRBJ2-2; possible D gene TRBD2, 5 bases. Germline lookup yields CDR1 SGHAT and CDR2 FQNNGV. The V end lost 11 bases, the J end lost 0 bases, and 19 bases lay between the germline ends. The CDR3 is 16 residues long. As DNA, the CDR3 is TGTGCCTGCCCTCGTTCAGGAGGTTCGAACACCGGGGAGCTGTTTTTT. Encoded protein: CACPRSGGSNTGELFF.

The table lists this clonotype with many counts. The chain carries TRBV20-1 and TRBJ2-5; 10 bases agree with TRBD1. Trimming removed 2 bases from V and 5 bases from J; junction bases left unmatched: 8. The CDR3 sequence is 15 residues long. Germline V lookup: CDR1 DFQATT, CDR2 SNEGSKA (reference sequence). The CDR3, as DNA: TGCAGTGCTAGACCCGGGACAGGGGCGGGGGAGACCCAGTACTTC. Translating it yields CSARPGTGAGETQYF.

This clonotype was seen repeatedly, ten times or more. Here the CDR3 DNA reads TGTGCCAGCAACCTCGAGGTAGCGGGAGCCAATGAGCAGTTCTTC. It translates to CASNLEVAGANEQFF. V and J are TRBV2 and TRBJ2-1, with 9 bases matching TRBD2. This CDR3 contains 15 residues. The germline CDR1 and CDR2 sequences are SNHLY and FYNNEI. V lost 7 bases, J lost 6 bases, and 10 bases stayed unmatched.

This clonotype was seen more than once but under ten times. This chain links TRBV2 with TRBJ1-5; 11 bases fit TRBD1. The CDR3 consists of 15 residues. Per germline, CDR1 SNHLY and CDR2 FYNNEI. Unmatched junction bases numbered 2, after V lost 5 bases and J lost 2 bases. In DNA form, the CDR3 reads TGTGCCAGCAGTAGGGACAGGGGGGGCAATCAGCCCCAGCATTTT. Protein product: CASSRDRGGNQPQHF.